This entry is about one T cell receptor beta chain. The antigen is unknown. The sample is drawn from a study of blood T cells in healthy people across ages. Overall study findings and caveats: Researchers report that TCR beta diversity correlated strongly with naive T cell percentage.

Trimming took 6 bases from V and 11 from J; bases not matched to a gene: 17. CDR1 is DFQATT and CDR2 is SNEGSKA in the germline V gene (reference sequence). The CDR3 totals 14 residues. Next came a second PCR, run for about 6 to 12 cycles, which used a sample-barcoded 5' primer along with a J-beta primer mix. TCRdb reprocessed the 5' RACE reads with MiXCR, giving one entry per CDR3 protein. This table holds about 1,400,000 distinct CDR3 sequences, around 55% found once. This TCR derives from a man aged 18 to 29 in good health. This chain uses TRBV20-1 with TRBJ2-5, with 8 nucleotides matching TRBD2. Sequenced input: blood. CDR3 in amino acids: CSAHSGIELNEQYF. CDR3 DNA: TGCAGTGCCCATAGCGGGATAGAGTTAAATGAGCAGTACTTC.